This T cell receptor beta chain was retrieved from a study of tumor-infiltrating lymphocytes in primary liver carcinoma. Study at large: Men as well as women, aged 30 to 69 years, made up the patients. The neoplasms were of stage T1-T3 N0M0, with dimensions of roughly 4.2 to 10 cm across.

With V trimmed by 0 bases and J by 5 bases, 8 bases remained unmatched. Germline values: CDR1 MGHRA, CDR2 YSYEKL. CDR3 length equals 16 residues. It was unsorted whole blood that yielded blood RNA, and germline DNA was also extracted. A primer in the constant region served to generate TCR beta cDNA from about 470 ng of total RNA. Libraries of TCR beta came from three nested multiplex PCR rounds with slightly modified ARM-PCR. The two initial PCR rounds, about 9 cycles each, used TRBV1-TRBV30 forward and C-beta reverse primers. TCRdb re-derived calls from the multiplex PCR reads in MiXCR, one entry per CDR3 protein. The top ten clones hold 65% to 80% of a sample with 150,000 to 200,000 distinct CDR3 sequences, less than 65% of them seen once.

The source of this sequence is a man in his forties with primary liver carcinoma and hepatitis B virus infection. The sequenced sample was peripheral blood. The J gene is TRBJ2-7, the V gene TRBV4-1, with 9 bases aligning to TRBD1. The CDR3 here is CASSQEGTGIYDEQYF. The CDR3 DNA follows: TGCGCCAGCAGCCAAGAAGGGACAGGGATATACGACGAGCAGTACTTC.